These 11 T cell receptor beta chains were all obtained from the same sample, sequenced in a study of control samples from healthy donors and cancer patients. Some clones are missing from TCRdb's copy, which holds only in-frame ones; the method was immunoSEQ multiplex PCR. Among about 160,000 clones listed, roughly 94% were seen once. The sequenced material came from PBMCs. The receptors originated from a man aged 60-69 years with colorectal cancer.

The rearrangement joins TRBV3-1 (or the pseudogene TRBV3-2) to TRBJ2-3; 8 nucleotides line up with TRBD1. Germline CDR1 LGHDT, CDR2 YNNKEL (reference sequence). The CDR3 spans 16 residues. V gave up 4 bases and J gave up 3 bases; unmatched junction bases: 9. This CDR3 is CASSLRQGSWTDTQYF. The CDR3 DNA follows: TGTGCCAGCAGCCTTCGACAGGGGTCTTGGACAGATACGCAGTATTTT.

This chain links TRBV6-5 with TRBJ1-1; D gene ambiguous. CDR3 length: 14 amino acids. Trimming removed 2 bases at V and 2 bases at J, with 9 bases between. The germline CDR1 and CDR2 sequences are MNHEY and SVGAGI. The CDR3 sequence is CASSYLGLNTEAFF. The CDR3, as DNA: TGTGCCAGCAGTTACCTTGGGTTAAACACTGAAGCTTTCTTT.

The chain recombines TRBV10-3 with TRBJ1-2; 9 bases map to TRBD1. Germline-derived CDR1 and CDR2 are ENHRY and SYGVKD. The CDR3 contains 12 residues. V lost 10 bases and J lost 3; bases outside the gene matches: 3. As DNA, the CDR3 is TGTGCCACGGGACAGGGTGACTATGGCTACACCTTC. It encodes CATGQGDYGYTF.

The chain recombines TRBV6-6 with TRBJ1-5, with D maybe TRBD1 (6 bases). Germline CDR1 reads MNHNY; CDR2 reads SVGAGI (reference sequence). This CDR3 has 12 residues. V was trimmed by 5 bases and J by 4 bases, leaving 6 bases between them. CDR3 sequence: CASSTGNQPQHF. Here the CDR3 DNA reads TGTGCCAGCAGTACAGGGAATCAGCCCCAGCATTTT.

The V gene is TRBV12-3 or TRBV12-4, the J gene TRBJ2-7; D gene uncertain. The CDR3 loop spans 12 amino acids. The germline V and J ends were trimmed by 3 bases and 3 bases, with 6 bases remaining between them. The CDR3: CASSLGLYEQYF. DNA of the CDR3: TGTGCCAGCAGTTTGGGTCTCTACGAGCAGTACTTC.

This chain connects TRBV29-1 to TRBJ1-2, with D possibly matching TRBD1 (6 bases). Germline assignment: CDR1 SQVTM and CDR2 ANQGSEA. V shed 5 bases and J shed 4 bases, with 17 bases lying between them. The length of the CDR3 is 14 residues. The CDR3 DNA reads TGCAGCGTTTCCCCTACCGGGACAATCTATGGCTACACCTTC. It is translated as CSVSPTGTIYGYTF. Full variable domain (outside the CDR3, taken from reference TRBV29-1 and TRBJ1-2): SAVISQKPSRDICQRGTSLTIQCQVDSQVTMMFWYRQQPGQSLTLIATANQGSEATYESGFVIDKFPISRPNLTFSTLTVSNMSPEDSSIYLCSVSPTGTIYGYTFGSGTRLTVV.

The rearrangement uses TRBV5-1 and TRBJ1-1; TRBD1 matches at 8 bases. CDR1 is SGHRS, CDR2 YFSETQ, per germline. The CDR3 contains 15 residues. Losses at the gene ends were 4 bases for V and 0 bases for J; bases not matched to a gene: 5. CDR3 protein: CASSILGQVNTEAFF. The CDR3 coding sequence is TGCGCCAGCAGCATCCTGGGACAGGTGAACACTGAAGCTTTCTTT.

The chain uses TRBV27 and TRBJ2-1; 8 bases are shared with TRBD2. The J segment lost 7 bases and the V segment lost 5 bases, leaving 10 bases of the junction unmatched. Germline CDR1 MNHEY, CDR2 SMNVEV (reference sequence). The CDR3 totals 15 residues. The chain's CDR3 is CASSRVGGAVNEQFF. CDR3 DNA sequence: TGTGCCAGCAGTCGTGTCGGGGGGGCGGTAAATGAGCAGTTCTTC.

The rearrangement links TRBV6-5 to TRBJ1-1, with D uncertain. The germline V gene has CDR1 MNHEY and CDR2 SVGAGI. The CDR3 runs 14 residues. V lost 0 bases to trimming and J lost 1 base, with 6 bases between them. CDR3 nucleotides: TGTGCCAGCAGTTACTCTTCCGCGAACACTGAAGCTTTCTTT. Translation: CASSYSSANTEAFF.

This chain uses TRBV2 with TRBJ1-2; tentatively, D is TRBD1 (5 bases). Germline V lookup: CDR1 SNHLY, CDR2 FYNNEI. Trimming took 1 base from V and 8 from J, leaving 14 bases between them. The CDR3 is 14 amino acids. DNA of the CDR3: TGTGCCAGCAGTGAAGTTGCTCAGGGCGGGGGCTACACCTTC. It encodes CASSEVAQGGGYTF.

The CDR3 is CASSSGQSADTQYF. The CDR3 DNA sequence: TGCGCCAGCAGCTCCGGACAGAGCGCGGATACGCAGTATTTT. The V gene is TRBV5-1, the J gene TRBJ2-3; the D gene is possibly TRBD1 (6 bases). Germline assignment: CDR1 SGHRS and CDR2 YFSETQ. The CDR3 sequence is 14 residues long. Trimming shortened V by 3 bases and J by 6 bases, and 14 bases separated the two germline ends.